This is a list of T cell receptor beta chains from one sample in a study of cytomegalovirus exposure and HLA in healthy donors. Libraries were prepared by immunoSEQ multiplex PCR; TCRdb keeps only in-frame clonotypes and omits some of them. The sample records about 180,000 clones, 70% to 80% being singletons. The sample was PBMCs. Receptor source: a man aged 18 to 30 in good health and CMV-seronegative. CDR3s include the opening cysteine and the closing phenylalanine or tryptophan. Fields, in order: V gene, J gene, D gene, clone size, CDR3 protein, CDR3 DNA. D genes are given only for firm matches. Clone size is stated in some rows and not others, as once, few, many or a class when expanded.

V gene: TRBV28; J gene: TRBJ1-5; D gene: TRBD1; clone size: .; CDR3 protein: CASSLRGLHF; CDR3 DNA: TGTGCCAGCAGCCTCAGGGGGCTGCATTTT
V gene: TRBV15; J gene: TRBJ1-1; D gene: .; clone size: .; CDR3 protein: CATSRARRGNTEAFF; CDR3 DNA: TGTGCCACCAGCAGAGCGCGCAGGGGGAACACTGAAGCTTTCTTT
V gene: TRBV28; J gene: TRBJ2-3; D gene: .; clone size: few; CDR3 protein: CASSPPQGPPTDTQYF; CDR3 DNA: TGTGCCAGCAGTCCCCCCCAGGGTCCCCCCACAGATACGCAGTATTTT
V gene: TRBV7-6; J gene: TRBJ2-5; D gene: TRBD2; clone size: few; CDR3 protein: CASSLSPAGHQETQYF; CDR3 DNA: TGTGCCAGCAGCTTATCCCCAGCGGGACACCAAGAGACCCAGTACTTC
V gene: TRBV11-2; J gene: TRBJ2-5; D gene: TRBD2; clone size: .; CDR3 protein: CASSWGGETQYF; CDR3 DNA: TGTGCCAGCAGCTGGGGGGGGGAGACCCAGTACTTC
V gene: TRBV11-1; J gene: TRBJ2-7; D gene: .; clone size: .; CDR3 protein: CASSTRAGATYEQYF; CDR3 DNA: TGTGCCAGCAGCACTCGAGCGGGCGCGACCTACGAGCAGTACTTC
V gene: TRBV25-1; J gene: TRBJ2-1; D gene: TRBD1; clone size: .; CDR3 protein: CASSGQGSKNEQFF; CDR3 DNA: TGTGCCAGCAGTGGACAGGGGAGCAAAAATGAGCAGTTCTTC
V gene: TRBV30; J gene: TRBJ2-7; D gene: TRBD1; clone size: .; CDR3 protein: CAWIATGGAEEQYF; CDR3 DNA: TGTGCCTGGATTGCGACAGGGGGAGCGGAAGAGCAGTACTTC
V gene: TRBV15; J gene: TRBJ1-2; D gene: TRBD1; clone size: few; CDR3 protein: CATSRGTDLYGYTF; CDR3 DNA: TGTGCCACCAGCAGGGGGACAGACCTCTATGGCTACACCTTC
V gene: TRBV7-9; J gene: TRBJ1-6; D gene: TRBD1; clone size: .; CDR3 protein: CASSGQVVSYNSPLHF; CDR3 DNA: TGTGCCAGCTCCGGACAGGTTGTCTCCTATAATTCACCCCTCCACTTT
V gene: TRBV5-8; J gene: TRBJ2-2; D gene: .; clone size: .; CDR3 protein: CASRLLGGGGTGELFF; CDR3 DNA: TGTGCCAGCCGGCTTTTGGGTGGCGGCGGGACCGGGGAGCTGTTTTTT
V gene: TRBV5-1; J gene: TRBJ2-1; D gene: TRBD2; clone size: .; CDR3 protein: CASSLGLAGVGSEQFF; CDR3 DNA: TGCGCCAGCAGCTTGGGACTAGCGGGAGTTGGGAGTGAGCAGTTCTTC
V gene: TRBV4-1; J gene: TRBJ2-5; D gene: TRBD2; clone size: .; CDR3 protein: CASSQTGLAGETQYF; CDR3 DNA: TGCGCCAGCAGCCAAACGGGACTAGCGGGGGAGACCCAGTACTTC
V gene: TRBV7-9; J gene: TRBJ1-5; D gene: TRBD1; clone size: .; CDR3 protein: CASSLGGTGSQPQHF; CDR3 DNA: TGTGCCAGCAGCTTAGGGGGGACAGGGAGTCAGCCCCAGCATTTT
V gene: TRBV28; J gene: TRBJ2-3; D gene: TRBD2; clone size: .; CDR3 protein: CASSSSSSGWADTQYF; CDR3 DNA: TGTGCCAGCAGTTCCTCATCTAGCGGTTGGGCAGATACGCAGTATTTT
V gene: TRBV5-1; J gene: TRBJ2-2; D gene: TRBD1; clone size: few; CDR3 protein: CASSPGQAAGELFF; CDR3 DNA: TGCGCCAGCAGCCCGGGACAGGCGGCCGGGGAGCTGTTTTTT
V gene: TRBV25-1; J gene: TRBJ2-1; D gene: TRBD2; clone size: .; CDR3 protein: CASSILAGEKPEQFF; CDR3 DNA: TGTGCCAGCAGCATACTAGCGGGGGAGAAACCAGAGCAGTTCTTC
V gene: TRBV27; J gene: TRBJ2-3; D gene: TRBD2; clone size: .; CDR3 protein: CASRPLAGWIDTQYF; CDR3 DNA: TGTGCCAGCCGCCCACTAGCGGGATGGATAGATACGCAGTATTTT
V gene: TRBV11-2; J gene: TRBJ2-7; D gene: .; clone size: once; CDR3 protein: CASSPGGDSHEQYF; CDR3 DNA: TGTGCCAGCAGCCCCGGCGGAGATAGCCACGAGCAGTACTTC
V gene: TRBV28; J gene: TRBJ1-4; D gene: TRBD1; clone size: few; CDR3 protein: CASSLKTGRRVATNEKLFF; CDR3 DNA: TGTGCCAGCAGTTTAAAGACAGGGAGAAGAGTTGCAACTAATGAAAAACTGTTTTTT
V gene: TRBV6-1; J gene: TRBJ2-3; D gene: TRBD2; clone size: once; CDR3 protein: CASRGAGGRADTQYF; CDR3 DNA: TGTGCCAGCAGAGGAGCGGGAGGGCGAGCAGATACGCAGTATTTT
V gene: TRBV28; J gene: TRBJ2-7; D gene: TRBD1; clone size: few; CDR3 protein: CASSLDRARAYEQYF; CDR3 DNA: TGTGCCAGCAGTCTGGACAGGGCCCGGGCCTACGAGCAGTACTTC
V gene: TRBV27; J gene: TRBJ1-1; D gene: .; clone size: .; CDR3 protein: CASSPARAGGTEAFF; CDR3 DNA: TGTGCCAGCAGTCCTGCGCGGGCAGGCGGGACTGAAGCTTTCTTT
V gene: TRBV11-2; J gene: TRBJ2-1; D gene: TRBD2; clone size: .; CDR3 protein: CASSFRGELGNEQFF; CDR3 DNA: TGTGCCAGCAGCTTTCGGGGGGAGTTAGGCAATGAGCAGTTCTTC
V gene: TRBV10-3; J gene: TRBJ1-1; D gene: .; clone size: few; CDR3 protein: CAIQEGTEAFF; CDR3 DNA: TGTGCCATCCAGGAGGGTACTGAAGCTTTCTTT
V gene: TRBV9; J gene: TRBJ1-2; D gene: .; clone size: .; CDR3 protein: CASSVYGRDYGYTF; CDR3 DNA: TGTGCCAGCAGCGTATATGGCAGGGACTATGGCTACACCTTC
V gene: TRBV18; J gene: TRBJ2-1; D gene: TRBD2; clone size: .; CDR3 protein: CASSPRRGANEQFF; CDR3 DNA: TGTGCCAGCTCACCACGGCGGGGGGCGAATGAGCAGTTCTTC
V gene: TRBV6-1; J gene: TRBJ1-3; D gene: .; clone size: .; CDR3 protein: CASSEYGGSSGNTIYF; CDR3 DNA: TGTGCCAGCAGTGAATATGGTGGCAGCTCTGGAAACACCATATATTTT
V gene: TRBV6-1; J gene: TRBJ2-3; D gene: TRBD1; clone size: .; CDR3 protein: CASDRTGAPDTQYF; CDR3 DNA: TGTGCCAGCGATAGGACAGGGGCCCCAGATACGCAGTATTTT
V gene: TRBV5-1; J gene: TRBJ2-2; D gene: .; clone size: .; CDR3 protein: CASSRDSTGELFF; CDR3 DNA: TGCGCCAGCAGCCGCGACAGCACCGGGGAGCTGTTTTTT
V gene: TRBV2; J gene: TRBJ2-2; D gene: TRBD1; clone size: few; CDR3 protein: CASGDRVGTGELFF; CDR3 DNA: TGTGCCAGCGGGGACAGGGTTGGCACCGGGGAGCTGTTTTTT
V gene: TRBV6-5; J gene: TRBJ1-1; D gene: .; clone size: few; CDR3 protein: CASSLPGGEAFF; CDR3 DNA: TGTGCCAGCAGTTTGCCGGGGGGCGAGGCTTTCTTT
V gene: TRBV30; J gene: TRBJ1-4; D gene: .; clone size: .; CDR3 protein: CAWSLDIGEKLFF; CDR3 DNA: TGTGCCTGGAGCTTAGACATTGGGGAAAAACTGTTTTTT
V gene: TRBV21-1; J gene: TRBJ2-3; D gene: .; clone size: .; CDR3 protein: CASSKVAGGDTQYF; CDR3 DNA: TGTGCCAGCAGCAAAGTTGCAGGGGGAGATACGCAGTATTTT